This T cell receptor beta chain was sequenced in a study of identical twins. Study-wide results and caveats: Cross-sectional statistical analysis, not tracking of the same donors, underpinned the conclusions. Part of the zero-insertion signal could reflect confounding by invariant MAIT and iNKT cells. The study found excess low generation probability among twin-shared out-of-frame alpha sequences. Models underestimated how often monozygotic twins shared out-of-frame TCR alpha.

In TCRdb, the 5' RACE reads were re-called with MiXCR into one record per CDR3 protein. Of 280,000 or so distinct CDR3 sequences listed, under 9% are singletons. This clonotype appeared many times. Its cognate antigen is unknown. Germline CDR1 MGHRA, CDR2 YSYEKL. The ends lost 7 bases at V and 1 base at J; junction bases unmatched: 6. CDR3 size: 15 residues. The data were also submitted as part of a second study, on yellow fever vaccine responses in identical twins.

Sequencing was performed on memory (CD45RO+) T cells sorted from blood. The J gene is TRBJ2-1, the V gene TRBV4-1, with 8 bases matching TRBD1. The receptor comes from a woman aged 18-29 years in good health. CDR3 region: CASTQGAGSYNEQFF. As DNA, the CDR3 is TGCGCCAGCACCCAGGGGGCAGGGTCCTACAATGAGCAGTTCTTC.